The TCR beta chain under discussion was sequenced for a study of blood T cell repertoires in COVID-19. Study-level information: Whether acute or convalescent, the COVID-19 samples came from the United States, Italy and Spain.

Some clones are missing from TCRdb's copy, which holds only in-frame ones; the method was immunoSEQ multiplex PCR. The repertoire includes 150,000 to 200,000 clones, roughly 85% of them detected once, and more than 4.5% sits in the top ten. Concerning this clone itself: Different DNA sequences within this sample yield the same CDR3.

The V gene's germline CDR1 is MDHEN and CDR2 SYDVKM. Trimming cost V 2 bases and J 8 bases, with 12 bases left between them. The CDR3 totals 13 residues. This chain uses TRBV28 with TRBJ1-2, with D perhaps TRBD1 (6 bases). The source material was peripheral blood. The TCR originated in a woman in her 30s with acute or convalescent COVID-19. CDR3 DNA: TGTGCCAGCAGTTTAACACAGGGTGGGGGCTACACCTTC. Amino acids: CASSLTQGGGYTF.